Here is one TCR beta chain with its context. Data came from immunoSEQ multiplex PCR; TCRdb stores just in-frame clones and leaves some out. The sample comprises 55,000 to 85,000 clones, 92% of which are singletons, and 6% to 8% rests with the top ten. These data originate in a study of OX40 agonist ivuxolimab in advanced cancers. Trimming cost V 3 bases and J 9 bases, with 9 bases left between them. Per germline, CDR1 SGHNT and CDR2 YENEEA. The CDR3 sequence is 13 residues long. The V gene is TRBV11-3, the J gene TRBJ1-6, with D possibly matching TRBD1 (5 bases). The specimen comprised CD4+ or CD8+ T cells sorted from blood, sampled in a trial of the OX40 agonist ivuxolimab. The sequence was obtained from an adult with an advanced solid tumor such as melanoma, head and neck, liver or kidney cancer. CDR3 DNA sequence: TGTGCCAGCAGCTTCTCAAGGGGTTCACCCCTCCACTTT. The encoded protein is CASSFSRGSPLHF.